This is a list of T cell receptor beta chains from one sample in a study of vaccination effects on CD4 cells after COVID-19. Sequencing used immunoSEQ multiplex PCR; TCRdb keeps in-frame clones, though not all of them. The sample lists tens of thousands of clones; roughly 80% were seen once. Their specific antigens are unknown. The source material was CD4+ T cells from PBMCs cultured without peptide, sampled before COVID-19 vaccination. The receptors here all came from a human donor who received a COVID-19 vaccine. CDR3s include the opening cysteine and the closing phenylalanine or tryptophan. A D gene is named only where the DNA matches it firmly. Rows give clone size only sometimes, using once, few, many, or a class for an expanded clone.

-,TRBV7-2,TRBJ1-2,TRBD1,TGTGCCAGCAGCTTAAAGGGGGCGAGTACGGGCTATGGCTACACCTTC,CASSLKGASTGYGYTF
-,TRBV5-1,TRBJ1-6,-,TGCGCCAGCAGCGTACAGGGTTCACCCCTCCACTTT,CASSVQGSPLHF
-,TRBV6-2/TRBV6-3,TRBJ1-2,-,TGTGCCAGCAGTTACAGTGAGGCCAGAGCTTATGGCTACACCTTC,CASSYSEARAYGYTF
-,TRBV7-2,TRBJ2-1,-,TGTGCCAGCAGCTTATTTGGGGCCGATGAGCAGTTCTTC,CASSLFGADEQFF
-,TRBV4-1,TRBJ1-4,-,TGCGCCAGCAGCCAAGGAGTCTTGGGGGAAAAACTGTTTTTT,CASSQGVLGEKLFF
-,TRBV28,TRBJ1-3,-,TGTGCCAGCAAGAACGACGGAGTCTCTGGAAACACCATATATTTT,CASKNDGVSGNTIYF
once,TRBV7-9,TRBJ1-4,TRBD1,TGTGCCAGCAGCGGGACAGTTGCAACTAATGAAAAACTGTTTTTT,CASSGTVATNEKLFF
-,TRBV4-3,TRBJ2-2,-,TGCGCCAGCAGCCAGACGAGGCGGGGGGAGCTGTTTTTT,CASSQTRRGELFF
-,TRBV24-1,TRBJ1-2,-,TGTGCCACCATTGGCCAGCTAATTGTCTATGGCTACACCTTC,CATIGQLIVYGYTF
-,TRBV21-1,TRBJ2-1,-,TGTGCCAGCAGTAACGGGACTAGCGGGGTAAACAATGAGCAGTTCTTC,CASSNGTSGVNNEQFF
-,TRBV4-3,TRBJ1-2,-,TGCGCCAGCAGCCCGAACAGCAGGGGTTCTTATGGCTACACCTTC,CASSPNSRGSYGYTF
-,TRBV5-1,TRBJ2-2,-,TGCGCCAGCAGCTTGGGACAGTCAACCGGGGAGCTGTTTTTT,CASSLGQSTGELFF
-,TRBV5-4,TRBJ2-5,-,TGTGCCAGCAGCCTTCCCAGAGAAGAGACCCAGTACTTC,CASSLPREETQYF
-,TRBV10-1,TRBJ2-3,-,TGCGCCAGCAGTGAGTCAGGTACCCCAGATACGCAGTATTTT,CASSESGTPDTQYF
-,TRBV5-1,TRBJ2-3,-,TGCGCCAGCAGCATCCTACAGGGAAGCACAGATACGCAGTATTTT,CASSILQGSTDTQYF
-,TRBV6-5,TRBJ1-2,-,TGTGCCAGGATACCGACAGCCAGTTGGGATGGCTACACCTTC,CARIPTASWDGYTF
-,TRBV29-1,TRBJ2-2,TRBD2,TGCAGCGTTGTAAAAACTAGCGGGGGGGCTTCTTGGAACACCGGGGAGCTGTTTTTT,CSVVKTSGGASWNTGELFF